These 21 T cell receptor beta chains originate from one sample sequenced in a study of blood T cell repertoires in COVID-19. Here immunoSEQ multiplex PCR was the method, and the copy in TCRdb shows in-frame clones only, minus some. This sample has approximately 300,000 clones, with roughly 90% found just once. Input material: PBMCs or T cells enriched from blood (not recorded which). The receptors stem from a man aged 55 to 70 who had recovered from COVID-19.

The genes are TRBV28 and TRBJ1-2, with D hard to call. Germline CDR1 reads MDHEN; CDR2 reads SYDVKM. CDR3 length: 11 amino acids. V dropped 4 bases and J dropped 8 bases, with 8 bases sitting between them. CDR3: CASSWARGYTF. The CDR3 nucleotides are TGTGCCAGCAGTTGGGCCCGGGGCTACACCTTC.

The V gene is TRBV5-1, the J gene TRBJ1-5; D gene uncertain. The CDR3 totals 13 residues. The V and J ends lost 4 bases and 4 bases respectively, with 9 bases between them. Germline V CDR1 and CDR2: SGHRS, YFSETQ. Here the CDR3 DNA reads TGCGCCAGCAGCGACGACATAAATCAGCCCCAGCATTTT. This translates into CASSDDINQPQHF.

This sequence joins TRBV19 and TRBJ2-1; TRBD2 matches 10 bases. J was trimmed by 7 bases and V by 7 bases; bases with no gene match: 16. The length of the CDR3 is 17 residues. The germline V gene has CDR1 LNHDA and CDR2 SQIVND (reference sequence). CDR3 sequence reads: CASTPASGSVGLNEQFF. CDR3 DNA sequence: TGTGCCAGTACGCCGGCTAGCGGGAGTGTGGGGTTGAATGAGCAGTTCTTC.

The chain recombines TRBV6-4 with TRBJ1-5; D is perhaps TRBD1 (6 bases). CDR3 length equals 15 residues. CDR1 is MRHNA and CDR2 is SNTAGT in the germline V gene. V was clipped by 4 bases and J by 2 bases, with 12 bases between them. This chain's CDR3 is CASSVEGGGNQPQHF. In DNA, the CDR3 is TGTGCCAGCAGTGTCGAAGGGGGGGGCAATCAGCCCCAGCATTTT.

This clone has a single count. The chain links TRBV19 to TRBJ2-1, with D perhaps TRBD2 (6 bases). This CDR3 is built from 14 residues. The V gene's germline CDR1 is LNHDA and CDR2 SQIVND (reference sequence). V was pared by 4 bases and J by 5 bases, with 12 bases between. The CDR3 nucleotides are TGTGCCAGTAGTAGGGGGGACTTTAACAATGAGCAGTTCTTC. Translating it yields CASSRGDFNNEQFF.

The V and J genes are TRBV7-9 and TRBJ2-1; 7 bases are a match to TRBD1. Looked up from germline, CDR1 is SEHNR and CDR2 is FQNEAQ (reference sequence). This CDR3 region has 13 residues. With 6 bases clipped from V and 8 bases from J, the junction kept 7 bases outside the gene matches. The DNA for the CDR3 is TGTGCCAGCAGGAGGACAGGCAGCGATGAGCAGTTCTTC. Translating it yields CASRRTGSDEQFF.

V gene TRBV27 combines with J gene TRBJ2-1, with D possibly being TRBD1 or TRBD2 (6 bases each). Germline V gene data show CDR1 as MNHEY and CDR2 as SMNVEV (reference sequence). The CDR3 spans 16 residues. V dropped 6 bases and J dropped 10 bases, with 25 bases sitting between them. This CDR3 reads CASSLQGLSPPEEQFF. In DNA, the CDR3 is TGTGCCAGCAGCTTACAGGGACTCTCCCCTCCCGAGGAGCAGTTCTTC.

The chain links TRBV27 to TRBJ2-7; 14 nucleotides align to TRBD2. This CDR3 has 17 residues. Looked up from germline, CDR1 is MNHEY and CDR2 is SMNVEV (reference sequence). Trimming took 6 bases from V and 2 from J; bases not matched to a gene: 9. CDR3 sequence: CASRLRGLAGATYEQYF. In DNA, the CDR3 is TGTGCCAGCAGGCTCCGGGGACTAGCGGGGGCGACCTACGAGCAGTACTTC.

The rearrangement joins TRBV4-2 to TRBJ2-5; the match to TRBD2 covers 8 bases. The CDR3 is made up of 16 amino acids. Germline V gives CDR1 LGHNA, CDR2 YNFKEQ. The V segment lost 0 bases and the J segment 2 bases; nucleotides outside the gene matches: 5. CDR3 sequence: CASSQDRGTSQETQYF. DNA of the CDR3: TGTGCCAGCAGCCAAGATAGGGGGACTAGTCAAGAGACCCAGTACTTC.

The V call is TRBV9, the J call TRBJ2-5, with D perhaps matching TRBD1 (6 bases). V lost 3 bases and J lost 5, with 11 bases in between. CDR1 and CDR2 (germline): SGDLS, YYNGEE. The CDR3 length is 13 residues. The CDR3 DNA reads TGTGCCAGCAGCGACCGACAGGTTGAGACCCAGTACTTC. Translated, it gives CASSDRQVETQYF.

V and J are TRBV7-9 and TRBJ1-4; 9 bases agree with TRBD1. The CDR3 sequence is 14 residues long. Per germline, CDR1 SEHNR and CDR2 FQNEAQ (reference sequence). J gave up 7 bases and V 5 bases, and 5 bases lay outside the gene matches. This CDR3 is CASSIRQGGEKLFF. The CDR3, as DNA: TGTGCCAGCAGCATAAGACAGGGGGGTGAAAAACTGTTTTTT.

This clone was recorded once. The chain employs TRBV4-1 and TRBJ2-5, with D tentatively TRBD2 (6 bases). CDR3 size: 16 residues. The V gene's germline CDR1 is MGHRA and CDR2 YSYEKL. V gave up 4 bases and J gave up 5 bases, with 20 bases separating them. The CDR3 DNA reads TGCGCCAGCAGCCCCCGTCGTCCGGGACTTAACGAGACCCAGTACTTC. Its translation: CASSPRRPGLNETQYF.

This chain uses TRBV5-4 with TRBJ2-7; a weak D match, TRBD1 (5 bases). V was shortened by 5 bases and J by 3 bases, with 15 bases between the two germline ends. The V gene's germline CDR1 is SGHNT and CDR2 YYREEE (reference sequence). The length of the CDR3 is 14 residues. The CDR3 loop is CASSKGQMYYEQYF. CDR3 nucleotides: TGTGCCAGCAGTAAGGGGCAGATGTACTACGAGCAGTACTTC.

V gene TRBV29-1 combines with J gene TRBJ1-1; D remains ambiguous. This CDR3 region has 11 residues. CDR1 and CDR2 from the germline V gene are SQVTM and ANQGSEA. Trimming pared 8 bases from V and 0 bases from J, leaving 7 bases between. The CDR3 region is CSSVMNTEAFF. The CDR3 DNA follows: TGCAGCAGCGTCATGAACACTGAAGCTTTCTTT.

In this sample, this clone turned up once. This specimen includes other DNA sequences encoding the same CDR3. The gene calls are TRBV28 and TRBJ2-7; TRBD2 agrees at 7 bases. V lost 6 bases to trimming and J lost 0 bases; unmatched junction nucleotides: 2. Germline loops: CDR1 MDHEN, CDR2 SYDVKM. CDR3 size: 13 residues. The CDR3 DNA is TGTGCCAGCAGGACGGGAGGCTCCTACGAGCAGTACTTC. This gives the protein CASRTGGSYEQYF.

The chain uses TRBV28 and TRBJ2-3, with D possibly being TRBD1 (5 bases). Germline V lookup: CDR1 MDHEN, CDR2 SYDVKM. The V gene lost 5 bases and the J gene lost 2 bases, with 11 bases spanning the gap. The CDR3 has 14 amino acids. CDR3 loop: CASSQQVLTDTQYF. The CDR3 nucleotides are TGTGCCAGCAGTCAACAGGTCCTCACAGATACGCAGTATTTT.

V is TRBV28 and J is TRBJ2-3; D is perhaps TRBD2 (6 bases). The V end was cut by 4 bases, the J end by 5 bases, with 19 bases between. CDR1 is MDHEN, CDR2 SYDVKM, per germline. This CDR3 comprises 16 residues. The CDR3 DNA reads as TGTGCCAGCAGTTATACCCGGGACTCCCTGGGAGATACGCAGTATTTT. This encodes CASSYTRDSLGDTQYF.

V usage is TRBV24-1 and J usage is TRBJ2-5, with a weak D call TRBD1 (8 bases). This CDR3 is built from 16 residues. The V gene's germline CDR1 is KGHDR and CDR2 SFDVKD. The V gene lost 4 bases and the J gene lost 3 bases, with 17 bases spanning the gap. The DNA of the CDR3 is TGTGCCACCAGTGACACAGGGGGGGTTGCCAAAGAGACCCAGTACTTC. Protein: CATSDTGGVAKETQYF.

The chain uses TRBV6-5 and TRBJ2-7, with 7 bases fitting TRBD2. CDR1 is MNHEY and CDR2 is SVGAGI in the germline V gene. The CDR3 extends over 15 amino acids. V was clipped by 5 bases and J by 1 base; unmatched bases: 8. CDR3 coding DNA: TGTGCCAGCAGTCCCCGGGACTACCGTTCCTACGAGCAGTACTTC. This codes for CASSPRDYRSYEQYF.

The chain joins TRBV6-2 or TRBV6-3 to TRBJ1-2, with 9 bases lining up with TRBD1. This CDR3 is 15 amino acids long. Germline V CDR1 and CDR2: MNHEY, SVGEGT. The trim removed 6 bases at V and 4 bases at J, leaving 9 bases unmatched. The CDR3 is CASSPPGQGSYGYTF. In DNA form, the CDR3 reads TGTGCCAGCAGCCCCCCGGGACAGGGATCCTATGGCTACACCTTC.

The chain joins TRBV27 to TRBJ2-7; tentatively, D is TRBD1 (6 bases). Germline V gene lookup returns CDR1 MNHEY and CDR2 SMNVEV (reference sequence). V lost 3 bases, J lost 5 bases, and 17 bases lay in between. This CDR3 region has 15 residues. As DNA, the CDR3 is TGTGCCAGCAGTTTTTCGGGACAAGGGGTCGACGAGCAGTACTTC. Protein sequence: CASSFSGQGVDEQYF.